This T cell receptor beta chain was found in a study of blood T cell repertoires in COVID-19. Looking at the study overall: Researchers got acute and convalescent COVID-19 samples from the United States, Italy and Spain. PBMCs, B-cell-depleted T cells, or T cells provided the cDNA or gDNA that made up the material.

This clone was seen only once. As handled by the study authors: Amplification of reference gene primers was used by the study to estimate nucleated cell counts. Using immunoSEQ multiplex PCR, the repertoire was profiled, and TCRdb retains in-frame clones only, with some absent. V and J calls and clone size are given by that table; D and trimming were obtained from the DNA. The table records 340,000 or so clones, around 87% of them present only once. The V and J ends lost 7 bases and 8 bases, in that order; junction bases with no gene match: 7. The CDR3 totals 12 residues. Germline V lookup: CDR1 SNHLY, CDR2 FYNNEI.

The source of this sequence is a man aged 45-60 years with active or convalescent COVID-19. V is TRBV2 and J is TRBJ1-2; 7 nucleotides align to TRBD1. What was sequenced was peripheral blood. CDR3 coding DNA: TGTGCCAGCAAATACAGGGGTCCCGGCTACACCTTC. This encodes CASKYRGPGYTF.